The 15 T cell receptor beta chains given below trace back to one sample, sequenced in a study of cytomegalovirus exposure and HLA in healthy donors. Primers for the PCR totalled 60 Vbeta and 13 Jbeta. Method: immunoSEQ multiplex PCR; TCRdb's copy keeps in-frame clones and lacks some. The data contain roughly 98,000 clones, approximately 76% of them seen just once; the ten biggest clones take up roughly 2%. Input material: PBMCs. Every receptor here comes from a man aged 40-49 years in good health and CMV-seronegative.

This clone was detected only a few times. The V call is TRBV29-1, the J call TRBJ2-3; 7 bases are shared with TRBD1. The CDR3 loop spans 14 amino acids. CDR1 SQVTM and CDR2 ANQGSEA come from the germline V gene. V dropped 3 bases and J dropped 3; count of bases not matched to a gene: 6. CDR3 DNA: TGCAGCGTTGAGAGACAGGGTGGGACAGATACGCAGTATTTT. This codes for CSVERQGGTDTQYF.

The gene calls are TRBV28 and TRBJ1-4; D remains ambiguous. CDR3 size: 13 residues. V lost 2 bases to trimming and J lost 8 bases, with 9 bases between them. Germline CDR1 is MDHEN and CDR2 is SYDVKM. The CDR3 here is CASSLQPREKLFF. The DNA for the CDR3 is TGTGCCAGCAGTTTACAACCCAGGGAAAAACTGTTTTTT.

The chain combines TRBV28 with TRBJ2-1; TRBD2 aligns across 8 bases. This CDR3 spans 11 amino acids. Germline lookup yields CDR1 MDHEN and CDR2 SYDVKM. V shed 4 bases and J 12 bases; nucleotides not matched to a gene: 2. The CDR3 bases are TGTGCCAGCAGTTCCGCGGGGGGGCAGTTCTTC. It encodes CASSSAGGQFF.

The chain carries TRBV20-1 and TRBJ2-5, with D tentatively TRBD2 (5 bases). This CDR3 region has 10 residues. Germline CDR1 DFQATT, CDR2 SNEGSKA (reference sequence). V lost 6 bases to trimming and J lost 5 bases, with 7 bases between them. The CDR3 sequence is CSAGEETQYF. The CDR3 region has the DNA TGCAGTGCGGGAGAGGAGACCCAGTACTTC.

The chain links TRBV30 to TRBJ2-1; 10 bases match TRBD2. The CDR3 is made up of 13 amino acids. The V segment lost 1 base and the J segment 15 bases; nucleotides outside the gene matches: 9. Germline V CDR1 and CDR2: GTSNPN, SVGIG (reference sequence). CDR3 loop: CAWSGVLAGDRFF. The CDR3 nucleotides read TGTGCCTGGAGTGGGGTCCTAGCGGGAGATCGGTTCTTC.

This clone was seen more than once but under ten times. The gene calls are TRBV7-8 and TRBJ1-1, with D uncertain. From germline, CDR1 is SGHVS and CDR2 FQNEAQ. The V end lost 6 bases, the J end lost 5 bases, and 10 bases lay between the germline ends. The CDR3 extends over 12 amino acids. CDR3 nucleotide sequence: TGTGCCAGCAGAGACATAGGAACTGAAGCTTTCTTT. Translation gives CASRDIGTEAFF.

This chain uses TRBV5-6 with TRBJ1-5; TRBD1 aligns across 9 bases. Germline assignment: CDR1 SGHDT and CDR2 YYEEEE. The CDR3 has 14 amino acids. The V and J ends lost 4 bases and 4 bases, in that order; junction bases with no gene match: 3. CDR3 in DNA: TGTGCCAGCAGCCATGGGACAGGGAATCAGCCCCAGCATTTT. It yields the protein CASSHGTGNQPQHF.

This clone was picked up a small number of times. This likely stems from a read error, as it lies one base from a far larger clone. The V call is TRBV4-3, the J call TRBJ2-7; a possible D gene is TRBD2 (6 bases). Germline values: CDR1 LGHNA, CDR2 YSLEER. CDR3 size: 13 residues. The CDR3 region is CGSSQARGYEQYF. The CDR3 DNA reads TGCGGCAGCAGCCAGGCACGGGGGTACGAGCAGTACTTC.

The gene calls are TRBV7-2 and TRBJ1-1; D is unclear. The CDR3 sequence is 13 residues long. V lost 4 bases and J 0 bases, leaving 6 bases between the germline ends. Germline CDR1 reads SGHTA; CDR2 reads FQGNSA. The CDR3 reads CASSSLMNTEAFF. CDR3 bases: TGTGCCAGCAGCTCTCTTATGAACACTGAAGCTTTCTTT. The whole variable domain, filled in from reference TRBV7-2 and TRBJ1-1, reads GAGVSQSPSNKVTEKGKDVELRCDPISGHTALYWYRQSLGQGLEFLIYFQGNSAPDKSGLPSDRFSAERTGGSVSTLTIQRTQQEDSAVYLCASSSLMNTEAFFGQGTRLTVV.

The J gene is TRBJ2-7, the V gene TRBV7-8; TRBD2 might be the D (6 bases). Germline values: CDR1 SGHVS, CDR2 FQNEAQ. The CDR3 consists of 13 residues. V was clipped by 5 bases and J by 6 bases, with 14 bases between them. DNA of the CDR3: TGTGCCAGCAGCCCCGGGACTTTCCGCGAGCAGTACTTC. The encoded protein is CASSPGTFREQYF. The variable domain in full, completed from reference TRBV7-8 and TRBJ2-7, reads GAGVSQSPRYKVAKRGQDVALRCDPISGHVSLFWYQQALGQGPEFLTYFQNEAQLDKSGLPSDRFFAERPEGSVSTLKIQRTQQEDSAVYLCASSPGTFREQYFGPGTRLTVT.

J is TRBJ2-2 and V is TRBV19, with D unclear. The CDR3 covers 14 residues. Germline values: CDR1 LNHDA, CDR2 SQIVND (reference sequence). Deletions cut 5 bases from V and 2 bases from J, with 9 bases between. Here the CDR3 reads CASSSRHNTGELFF. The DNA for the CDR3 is TGTGCCAGTAGTTCCAGACACAACACCGGGGAGCTGTTTTTT.

Here the CDR3 reads CASSGTGPGYTF. CDR3 bases: TGTGCCAGCAGCGGGACAGGGCCTGGCTACACCTTC. The chain recombines TRBV9 with TRBJ1-2, with TRBD1 identical over 8 bases. V was pared by 3 bases and J by 7 bases, with 2 bases of the junction left unmatched. This CDR3 is built from 12 residues. Germline V gives CDR1 SGDLS, CDR2 YYNGEE.

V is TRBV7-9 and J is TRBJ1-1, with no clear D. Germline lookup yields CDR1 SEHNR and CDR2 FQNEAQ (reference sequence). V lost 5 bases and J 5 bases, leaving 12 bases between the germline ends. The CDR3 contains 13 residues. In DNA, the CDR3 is TGTGCCAGCAGCATCGGAGGGCGGACTGAAGCTTTCTTT. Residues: CASSIGGRTEAFF.

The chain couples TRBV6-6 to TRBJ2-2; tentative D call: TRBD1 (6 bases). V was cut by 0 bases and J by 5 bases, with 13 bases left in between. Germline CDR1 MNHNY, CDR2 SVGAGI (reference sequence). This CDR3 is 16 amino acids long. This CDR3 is CASSYSSPQGTGELFF. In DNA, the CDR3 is TGTGCCAGCAGTTACTCGTCACCCCAGGGGACCGGGGAGCTGTTTTTT.

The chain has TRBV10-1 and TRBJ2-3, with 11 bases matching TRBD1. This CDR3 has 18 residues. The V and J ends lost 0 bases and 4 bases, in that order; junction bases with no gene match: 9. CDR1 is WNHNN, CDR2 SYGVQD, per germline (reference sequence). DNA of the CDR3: TGCGCCAGCAGTGAGTCGATTTACCGGGACAGGGGGGCAGATACGCAGTATTTT. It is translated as CASSESIYRDRGADTQYF.